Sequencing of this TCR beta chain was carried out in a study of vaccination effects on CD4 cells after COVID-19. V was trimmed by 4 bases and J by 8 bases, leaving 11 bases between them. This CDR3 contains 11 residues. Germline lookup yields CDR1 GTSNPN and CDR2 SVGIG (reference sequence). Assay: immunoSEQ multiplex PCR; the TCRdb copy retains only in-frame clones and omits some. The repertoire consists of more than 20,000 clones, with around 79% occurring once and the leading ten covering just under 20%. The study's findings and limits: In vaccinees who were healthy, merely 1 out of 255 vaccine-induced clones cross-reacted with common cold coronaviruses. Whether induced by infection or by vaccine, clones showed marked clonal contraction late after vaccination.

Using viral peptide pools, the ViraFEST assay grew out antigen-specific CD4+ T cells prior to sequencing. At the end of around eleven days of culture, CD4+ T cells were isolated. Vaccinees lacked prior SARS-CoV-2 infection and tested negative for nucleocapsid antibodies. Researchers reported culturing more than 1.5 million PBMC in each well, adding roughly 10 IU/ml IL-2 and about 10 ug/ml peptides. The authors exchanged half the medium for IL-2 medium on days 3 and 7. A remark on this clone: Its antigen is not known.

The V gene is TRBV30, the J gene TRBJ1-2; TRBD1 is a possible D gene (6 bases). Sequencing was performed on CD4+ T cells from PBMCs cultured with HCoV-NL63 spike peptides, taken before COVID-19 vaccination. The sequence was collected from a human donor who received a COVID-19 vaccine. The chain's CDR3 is CAWNREGGYTF. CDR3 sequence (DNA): TGTGCCTGGAACAGGGAGGGAGGCTACACCTTC.